The 25 T cell receptor beta chains given below trace back to one sample, sequenced in a study of blood T cell repertoires in COVID-19. Method: immunoSEQ multiplex PCR; TCRdb's copy keeps in-frame clones and lacks some. The table has some 420,000 clones, roughly nine tenths seen once; the top ten hold around 1.1%. The specimen was PBMCs or T cells enriched from blood (not recorded which). The receptors derive from a man aged 30 to 39 who had recovered from COVID-19.

Of note for this clone: This specimen includes other DNA sequences encoding the same CDR3. The chain employs TRBV6-5 and TRBJ1-1; no clear D. The germline CDR1 and CDR2 sequences are MNHEY and SVGAGI. This CDR3 region has 11 residues. V lost 0 bases to trimming and J lost 7 bases, with 3 bases between them. CDR3: CASSYSGEAFF. The CDR3 DNA is TGTGCCAGCAGTTACTCCGGTGAAGCTTTCTTT.

This chain joins TRBV28 and TRBJ2-2; D gene unclear. Trimming removed 4 bases from V and 6 bases from J, with 18 bases in between. CDR3 length: 16 amino acids. The V gene's germline CDR1 is MDHEN and CDR2 SYDVKM. The CDR3 DNA sequence: TGTGCCAGCAGTTCCTCCCGCCCCCCTGAGGCCGGGGAGCTGTTTTTT. It yields the protein CASSSSRPPEAGELFF.

V is TRBV7-9 and J is TRBJ2-3; 10 nucleotides agree with TRBD2. The CDR3 is 15 amino acids. The V segment lost 4 bases and the J segment 0 bases; nucleotides outside the gene matches: 1. CDR1 is SEHNR, CDR2 FQNEAQ, per germline (reference sequence). CDR3 in amino acids: CASSSAGGSTDTQYF. CDR3 coding DNA: TGTGCCAGCAGCTCAGCGGGAGGGAGCACAGATACGCAGTATTTT.

This clone was counted only a few times. V is TRBV7-9 and J is TRBJ2-1; no clear D. V lost 4 bases and J 8 bases, leaving 6 bases between the germline ends. The CDR3 loop spans 11 amino acids. The germline CDR1 and CDR2 sequences are SEHNR and FQNEAQ (reference sequence). CDR3 in DNA: TGTGCCAGCAGCTACACGCATGAGCAGTTCTTC. Protein product: CASSYTHEQFF.

The chain combines TRBV30 with TRBJ2-7; the match to TRBD1 covers 11 bases. V lost 5 bases and J lost 4; bases outside the gene matches: 4. Germline V CDR1 and CDR2: GTSNPN, SVGIG (reference sequence). CDR3 length: 13 amino acids. The CDR3 sequence: CAWDGDRGYEQYF. As DNA, the CDR3 is TGTGCCTGGGATGGGGACAGGGGGTACGAGCAGTACTTC.

The V gene is TRBV27, the J gene TRBJ1-1; D gene unclear. Germline values: CDR1 MNHEY, CDR2 SMNVEV (reference sequence). The CDR3 totals 14 residues. Trimming took off 4 bases at V and 0 bases at J, with 9 bases between the two ends. CDR3 coding DNA: TGTGCCAGCAGTTCACAGTCCATGAACACTGAAGCTTTCTTT. This translates into CASSSQSMNTEAFF.

The chain joins TRBV12-5 to TRBJ2-2, with 9 bases aligning to TRBD1. Germline CDR1 and CDR2: LGHNT and FRNRAP. Germline trimming cut 2 bases from V and 5 bases from J; bases unmatched to any gene: 6. The CDR3 is 16 residues long. The CDR3 region has the DNA TGTGCTAGTGGTTTGCCTCGGGGGACAGGGACCGGGGAGCTGTTTTTT. It translates to CASGLPRGTGTGELFF.

Note on this clone: Other nucleotide sequences in the sample specify the same CDR3. This sequence joins TRBV18 and TRBJ2-7; tentatively, D is TRBD2 (5 bases). Trimming shortened V by 2 bases and J by 0 bases, and 8 bases separated the two germline ends. The CDR3 runs 14 residues. Germline V gene data show CDR1 as KGHSH and CDR2 as LQKENI. The CDR3 DNA reads as TGTGCCAGCTCACCAACGGGGAACTCCTACGAGCAGTACTTC. Protein: CASSPTGNSYEQYF. Based on the CDR3 plus reference TRBV18 and TRBJ2-7, the full variable domain is NAGVMQNPRHLVRRRGQEARLRCSPMKGHSHVYWYRQLPEEGLKFMVYLQKENIIDESGMPKERFSAEFPKEGPSILRIQQVVRGDSAAYFCASSPTGNSYEQYFGPGTRLTVT.

The V call is TRBV5-4, the J call TRBJ2-3; 13 nucleotides align to TRBD2. Trimming took 2 bases from V and 5 from J; bases not matched to a gene: 8. Per germline, CDR1 SGHNT and CDR2 YYREEE (reference sequence). This CDR3 is built from 17 residues. Here the CDR3 reads CASSFRTSGSPRDTQYF. CDR3 sequence (DNA): TGTGCCAGCAGCTTTAGGACTAGCGGGAGTCCAAGAGATACGCAGTATTTT.

J is TRBJ1-3 and V is TRBV19; D is perhaps TRBD1 (5 bases). V was shortened by 7 bases and J by 0 bases, with 13 bases between the two germline ends. The germline CDR1 and CDR2 sequences are LNHDA and SQIVND (reference sequence). The CDR3 has 15 residues. The CDR3 loop is CASKDTSSSGNTIYF. The CDR3 nucleotides are TGTGCCAGTAAGGACACCTCGAGCTCTGGAAACACCATATATTTT.

In regard to this clone: This sample includes further DNA sequences coding for the same CDR3. The chain combines TRBV6-5 with TRBJ2-7; TRBD1 matches at 8 bases. Unmatched junction bases numbered 4, after V lost 0 bases and J lost 3 bases. Germline V gene data show CDR1 as MNHEY and CDR2 as SVGAGI. The CDR3 is 15 residues long. CDR3 bases: TGTGCCAGCAGTTACTCGGGACAGGCCGACTACGAGCAGTACTTC. Residues: CASSYSGQADYEQYF.

CDR3 DNA sequence: TGTGCCAGCAGCTTGACCGGGACAGGGGGGCCCTATGGCTACACCTTC. Protein product: CASSLTGTGGPYGYTF. The chain uses TRBV7-2 and TRBJ1-2, with TRBD1 matching over 11 bases. CDR3 size: 16 residues. The trim removed 3 bases at V and 4 bases at J, leaving 7 bases unmatched. CDR1 and CDR2 (germline): SGHTA, FQGNSA.

This clone was seen just once. This chain links TRBV3-1 (or the pseudogene TRBV3-2) with TRBJ2-3, with D possibly being TRBD1 (6 bases). Germline CDR1 LGHDT, CDR2 YNNKEL (reference sequence). The CDR3 runs 15 residues. The V gene lost 3 bases and the J gene lost 2 bases, with 12 bases spanning the gap. CDR3 loop: CASSHKDRLTDTQYF. CDR3 DNA sequence: TGTGCCAGCAGCCATAAAGACAGGCTCACAGATACGCAGTATTTT.

Only one count was recorded for this clone. The chain links TRBV15 to TRBJ1-4; maybe TRBD1 (5 bases). Deletions cut 0 bases from V and 8 bases from J, with 16 bases between. Looked up from germline, CDR1 is LNHNV and CDR2 is YYDKDF (reference sequence). The CDR3 consists of 16 residues. The CDR3 sequence: CATSRDAGPEGEKLFF. The CDR3, as DNA: TGTGCCACCAGCAGAGATGCAGGGCCGGAGGGGGAAAAACTGTTTTTT.

The V call is TRBV19, the J call TRBJ2-1; TRBD1 agrees at 8 bases. Germline V lookup: CDR1 LNHDA, CDR2 SQIVND (reference sequence). With 5 bases clipped from V and 6 bases from J, the junction kept 3 bases outside the gene matches. The CDR3 spans 13 residues. This chain's CDR3 is CASSPDRANEQFF. As DNA, the CDR3 is TGTGCCAGTAGTCCGGACAGGGCCAATGAGCAGTTCTTC.

The rearrangement links TRBV7-9 to TRBJ1-6; D is unclear. The germline gives CDR1 SEHNR, CDR2 FQNEAQ (reference sequence). The CDR3 spans 14 residues. V lost 5 bases to trimming and J lost 8 bases, with 13 bases between them. The CDR3 bases are TGTGCCAGCAGCCCGCCCAGGCTGGATTCACCCCTCCACTTT. Its translation is CASSPPRLDSPLHF.

The chain has TRBV11-2 and TRBJ1-6, with D perhaps matching TRBD1 (6 bases). The CDR3 spans 17 residues. From germline, CDR1 is SGHAT and CDR2 FQNNGV. V lost 3 bases and J lost 9, with 21 bases in between. The DNA of the CDR3 is TGTGCCAGCAGCTTCGGACAGCTAACCCCCTTGGGTTCACCCCTCCACTTT. Its protein product is CASSFGQLTPLGSPLHF.

The V call is TRBV27, the J call TRBJ2-1; the match to TRBD1 covers 7 bases. V shed 5 bases, J shed 6 bases, and the junction held 7 bases outside the gene matches. In germline, CDR1 is MNHEY, CDR2 SMNVEV (reference sequence). The CDR3 runs to 14 residues. The CDR3 here is CASSPRPGGNEQFF. The CDR3 DNA sequence: TGTGCCAGCAGTCCCAGGCCAGGGGGCAATGAGCAGTTCTTC.

This clone was observed a few times. The chain is built from TRBV5-1 and TRBJ1-4; no clear D gene. This CDR3 is built from 13 residues. CDR1 is SGHRS, CDR2 YFSETQ, per germline. V dropped 2 bases and J dropped 8 bases, with 10 bases sitting between them. The CDR3 is CASSFGGEEKLFF. The CDR3 DNA sequence: TGCGCCAGCAGCTTTGGCGGGGAAGAAAAACTGTTTTTT.

The chain joins TRBV5-6 to TRBJ1-6; no definite D call. CDR1 SGHDT and CDR2 YYEEEE come from the germline V gene. The V and J ends lost 0 bases and 10 bases respectively, with 17 bases between them. The CDR3 has 16 residues. The CDR3 region has the DNA TGTGCCAGCAGCTTGGGATCCGGCGGGGTTTCATCACCCCTCCACTTT. It specifies CASSLGSGGVSSPLHF.

The chain employs TRBV18 and TRBJ1-2; weak D call: TRBD1 (6 bases). Germline CDR1 reads KGHSH; CDR2 reads LQKENI. The V and J ends lost 1 base and 3 bases respectively, with 9 bases between them. This CDR3 contains 14 residues. The CDR3 loop is CASSPQQGYYGYTF. The CDR3 coding sequence is TGTGCCAGCTCACCACAACAGGGTTACTATGGCTACACCTTC.

The chain joins TRBV30 to TRBJ1-1; possible D gene TRBD1, 5 bases. CDR3 length equals 13 residues. Germline V CDR1 and CDR2: GTSNPN, SVGIG (reference sequence). Trimming pared 2 bases from V and 2 bases from J, leaving 9 bases between. CDR3 nucleotide sequence: TGTGCCTGGAGTCGCAGGGAAAACACTGAAGCTTTCTTT. Translating gives CAWSRRENTEAFF. The full variable domain, in which reference TRBV30 and TRBJ1-1 provide the parts outside the CDR3, is SQTIHQWPATLVQPVGSPLSLECTVEGTSNPNLYWYRQAAGRGLQLLFYSVGIGQISSEVPQNLSASRPQDRQFILSSKKLLLSDSGFYLCAWSRRENTEAFFGQGTRLTVV.

This clone was seen a few times. J is TRBJ2-3 and V is TRBV9; 7 bases match TRBD1. Germline values: CDR1 SGDLS, CDR2 YYNGEE. CDR3 length equals 17 residues. V shed 4 bases and J 5 bases; nucleotides not matched to a gene: 16. The CDR3 region has the DNA TGTGCCAGCAGCCCTCGACAGGGTGGCGTCGCCATAGATACGCAGTATTTT. This sequence encodes CASSPRQGGVAIDTQYF.

The gene calls are TRBV19 and TRBJ2-3, with D perhaps TRBD2 (6 bases). The ends were cut back, 0 bases at V and 4 bases at J, with 17 bases in the middle. Germline CDR1 LNHDA, CDR2 SQIVND (reference sequence). The CDR3 extends over 17 amino acids. The CDR3 nucleotides are TGTGCCAGTAGTATAGATCAGTCGGCACTAGCATCAGATACGCAGTATTTT. Amino acid sequence: CASSIDQSALASDTQYF.

The chain recombines TRBV12-3 or TRBV12-4 with TRBJ1-5; D remains unclear. V lost 5 bases and J lost 4, with 6 bases in between. The CDR3 consists of 12 residues. The CDR3 here is CASSRQNQPQHF. The CDR3 nucleotides read TGTGCCAGCAGTAGACAAAATCAGCCCCAGCATTTT.